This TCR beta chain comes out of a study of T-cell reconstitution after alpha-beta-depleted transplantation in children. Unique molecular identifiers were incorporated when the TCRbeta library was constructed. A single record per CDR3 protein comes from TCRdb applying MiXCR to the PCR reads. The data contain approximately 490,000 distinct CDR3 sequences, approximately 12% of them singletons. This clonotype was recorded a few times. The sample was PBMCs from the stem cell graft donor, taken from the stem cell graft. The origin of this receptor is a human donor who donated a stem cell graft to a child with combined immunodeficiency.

The CDR3: CASQLRMGSGNTIYF. Written as DNA, the CDR3 is TGTGCCAGCCAGCTAAGAATGGGCTCTGGAAACACCATATATTTT. V usage is TRBV19 and J usage is TRBJ1-3; D gene uncertain. This CDR3 is 15 amino acids long. V was pared by 9 bases and J by 0 bases, with 15 bases between. Germline lookup yields CDR1 LNHDA and CDR2 SQIVND (reference sequence). Together with reference TRBV19 and TRBJ1-3, the CDR3 gives the full variable domain: DGGITQSPKYLFRKEGQNVTLSCEQNLNHDAMYWYRQDPGQGLRLIYYSQIVNDFQKGDIAEGYSVSREKKESFPLTVTSAQKNPTAFYLCASQLRMGSGNTIYFGEGSWLTVV.